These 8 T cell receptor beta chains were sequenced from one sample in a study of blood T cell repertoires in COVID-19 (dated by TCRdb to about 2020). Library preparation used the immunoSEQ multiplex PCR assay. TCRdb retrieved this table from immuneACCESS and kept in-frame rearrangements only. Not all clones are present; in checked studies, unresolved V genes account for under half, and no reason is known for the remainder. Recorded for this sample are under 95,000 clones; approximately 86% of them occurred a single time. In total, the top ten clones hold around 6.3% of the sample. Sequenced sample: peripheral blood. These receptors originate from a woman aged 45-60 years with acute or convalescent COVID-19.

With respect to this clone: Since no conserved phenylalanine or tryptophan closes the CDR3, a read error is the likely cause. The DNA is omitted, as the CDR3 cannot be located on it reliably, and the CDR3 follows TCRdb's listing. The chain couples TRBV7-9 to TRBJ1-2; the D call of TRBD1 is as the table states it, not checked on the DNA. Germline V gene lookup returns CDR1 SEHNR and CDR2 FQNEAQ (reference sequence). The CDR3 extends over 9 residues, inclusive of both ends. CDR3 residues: CASGGTAEL.

As DNA, the CDR3 is TGCAGTGCTCCAGCAGCGGGAGGGCAGTTCTTC. It translates to CSAPAAGGQFF. The chain couples TRBV20-1 to TRBJ2-1; 9 bases line up with TRBD2. J gave up 12 bases and V 5 bases, and 5 bases lay outside the gene matches. The CDR3 spans 11 residues. Per the germline V gene, CDR1 is DFQATT and CDR2 is SNEGSKA (reference sequence).

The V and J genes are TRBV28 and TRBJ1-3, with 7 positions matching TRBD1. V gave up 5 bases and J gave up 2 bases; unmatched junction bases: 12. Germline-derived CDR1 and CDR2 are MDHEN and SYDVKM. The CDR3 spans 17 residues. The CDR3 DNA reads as TGTGCCAGCAGTGGGCCTCGACAGGGCCGGACTGGAAACACCATATATTTT. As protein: CASSGPRQGRTGNTIYF.

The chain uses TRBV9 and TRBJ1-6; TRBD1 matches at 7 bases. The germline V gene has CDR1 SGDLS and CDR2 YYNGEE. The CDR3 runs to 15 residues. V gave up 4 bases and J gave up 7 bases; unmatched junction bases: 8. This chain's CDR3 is CASSPGTAENSPLHF. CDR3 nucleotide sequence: TGTGCCAGCAGCCCCGGGACAGCGGAGAATTCACCCCTCCACTTT.

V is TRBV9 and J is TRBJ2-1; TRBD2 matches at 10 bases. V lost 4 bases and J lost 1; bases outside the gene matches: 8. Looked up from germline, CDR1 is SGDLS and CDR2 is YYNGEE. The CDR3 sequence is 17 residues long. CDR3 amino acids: CASSSQSGRVSYNEQFF. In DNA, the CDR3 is TGTGCCAGCAGCTCCCAGAGCGGGAGGGTTTCCTACAATGAGCAGTTCTTC.

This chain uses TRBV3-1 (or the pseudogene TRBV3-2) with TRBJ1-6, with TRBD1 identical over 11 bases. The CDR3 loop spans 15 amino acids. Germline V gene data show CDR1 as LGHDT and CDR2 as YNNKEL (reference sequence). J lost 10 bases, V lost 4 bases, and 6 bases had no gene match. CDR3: CASSLMGQGVSPLHF. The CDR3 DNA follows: TGTGCCAGCAGCCTCATGGGACAGGGGGTCTCACCCCTCCACTTT.

CDR3: CAAWGEQEPEPSGNTIYF. In DNA form, the CDR3 reads TGTGCCGCGTGGGGGGAGCAGGAGCCTGAGCCCTCTGGAAACACCATATATTTT. The V and J genes are TRBV2 and TRBJ1-3; maybe TRBD1 (5 bases). The V and J ends lost 11 bases and 0 bases respectively, with 26 bases between them. CDR3 length equals 18 residues. Germline V gene sequence: CDR1 SNHLY, CDR2 FYNNEI.

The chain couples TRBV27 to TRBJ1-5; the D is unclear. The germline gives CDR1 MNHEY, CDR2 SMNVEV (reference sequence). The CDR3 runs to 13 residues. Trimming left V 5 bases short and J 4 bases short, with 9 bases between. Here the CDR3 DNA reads TGTGCCAGCAGTCGAACTCGGAATCAGCCCCAGCATTTT. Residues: CASSRTRNQPQHF.